These 6 T cell receptor beta chains share one sample of origin, sequenced in a study of T cell repertoires in cytomegalovirus infection. MiXCR, run by TCRdb on the reads, gives a single entry per CDR3 protein. The table lists roughly 250,000 distinct CDR3 sequences, over 9% of them singletons, with about 1.5% in the top ten. The specimen sequenced was PBMCs. The receptor source for this set is a human donor in good health (CMV status not recorded). Some clones in this sample may be carry-over from other donors' samples.

The table lists this clonotype with many counts. The J gene is TRBJ2-5, the V gene TRBV7-2; TRBD2 agrees at 13 bases. The CDR3 sequence is 16 residues long. CDR1 is SGHTA, CDR2 FQGNSA, per germline. J lost 2 bases, V lost 5 bases, and 5 bases had no gene match. The CDR3 reads CASSTPGLAGQETQYF. The CDR3 nucleotides read TGTGCCAGCAGCACCCCGGGACTAGCGGGGCAAGAGACCCAGTACTTC.

In its sample, this clonotype was seen a few times. The chain combines TRBV18 with TRBJ2-7, with D tentatively TRBD1 or TRBD2 (5 bases each). This CDR3 has 15 residues. The V end was cut by 3 bases, the J end by 0 bases, with 12 bases between. CDR1 and CDR2 (germline): KGHSH, LQKENI. CDR3 residues: CASSPRDGSSYEQYF. Written as DNA, the CDR3 is TGTGCCAGCTCACCCAGGGACGGCAGCTCCTACGAGCAGTACTTC. Filled out from reference TRBV18 and TRBJ2-7, the complete variable domain reads NAGVMQNPRHLVRRRGQEARLRCSPMKGHSHVYWYRQLPEEGLKFMVYLQKENIIDESGMPKERFSAEFPKEGPSILRIQQVVRGDSAAYFCASSPRDGSSYEQYFGPGTRLTVT.

This clonotype has more than one count but fewer than ten. The J gene is TRBJ2-5, the V gene TRBV19, with 12 bases lining up with TRBD1. The CDR3 is made up of 14 amino acids. The V gene end was trimmed by 3 bases and the J gene end by 9 bases; junction bases not matched to a gene: 5. CDR1 and CDR2 (germline): LNHDA, SQIVND (reference sequence). The chain's CDR3 is CASSITGTGGAQYF. The CDR3 DNA follows: TGTGCCAGTAGTATCACCGGGACAGGGGGCGCCCAGTACTTC.

This clonotype was seen repeatedly, ten times or more. The rearrangement links TRBV28 to TRBJ2-3, with D perhaps matching TRBD1 (6 bases). Germline loops: CDR1 MDHEN, CDR2 SYDVKM. Trimming cost V 6 bases and J 5 bases, with 12 bases left between them. CDR3 length: 13 amino acids. In nucleotides, the CDR3 is TGTGCCAGCAGCTCCGGACAGAAAGATACGCAGTATTTT. As protein: CASSSGQKDTQYF.

In this sample, this clonotype turned up many times. CDR3 residues: CASSLAPSGGPSYEQYF. CDR3 DNA sequence: TGTGCCAGCAGCTTAGCGCCTAGCGGGGGTCCCTCCTACGAGCAGTACTTC. The rearrangement joins TRBV7-2 to TRBJ2-7; 10 bases agree with TRBD2. This CDR3 region has 17 residues. Germline CDR1 reads SGHTA; CDR2 reads FQGNSA. The V gene end was trimmed by 0 bases and the J gene end by 0 bases; junction bases not matched to a gene: 5.

This chain links TRBV14 with TRBJ1-1; D is undetermined. The CDR3 is 12 residues long. CDR1 SGHDN and CDR2 FVKESK come from the germline V gene. Trimming cost V 8 bases and J 4 bases, with 11 bases left between them. The DNA of the CDR3 is TGTGCCAGCGGACCGTGGCTCACTGAAGCTTTCTTT. Residues: CASGPWLTEAFF.